The next 7 T cell receptor beta chains were all read from a single sample in a study of cytomegalovirus exposure and HLA in healthy donors. Amplification used 60 Vbeta primers and 13 Jbeta primers. Assay used: immunoSEQ multiplex PCR; TCRdb lists only in-frame clones, some missing. Seen here are just over 150,000 clones, 65% to 80% observed once, and the top ten hold approximately 2%. The sample consisted of PBMCs. The receptors shown here come from a female donor in good health and CMV-seronegative.

V is TRBV5-1 and J is TRBJ2-3, with 7 bases that match TRBD1. Looked up from germline, CDR1 is SGHRS and CDR2 is YFSETQ. CDR3 size: 15 residues. The V segment lost 4 bases and the J segment 4 bases; nucleotides outside the gene matches: 9. CDR3 bases: TGCGCCAGCAGCCCCGGGACAGAATGGGCAGATACGCAGTATTTT. Translated: CASSPGTEWADTQYF.

The chain combines TRBV7-9 with TRBJ2-7; D perhaps matches TRBD1 (6 bases). CDR1 and CDR2 from the germline V gene are SEHNR and FQNEAQ (reference sequence). CDR3 size: 13 residues. Trimming shortened V by 0 bases and J by 7 bases, and 10 bases separated the two germline ends. This chain's CDR3 is CASSLAVDSEQYF. As DNA, the CDR3 is TGTGCCAGCAGCTTAGCGGTGGACAGTGAGCAGTACTTC. The full variable domain, rest sourced from reference TRBV7-9 and TRBJ2-7, is DTGVSQNPRHKITKRGQNVTFRCDPISEHNRLYWYRQTLGQGPEFLTYFQNEAQLEKSRLLSDRFSAERPKGSFSTLEIQRTEQGDSAMYLCASSLAVDSEQYFGPGTRLTVT.

V usage is TRBV2 and J usage is TRBJ1-6; TRBD1 is a possible D gene (5 bases). Looked up from germline, CDR1 is SNHLY and CDR2 is FYNNEI. Deletions cut 3 bases from V and 0 bases from J, with 15 bases between. This CDR3 has 18 residues. CDR3 nucleotide sequence: TGTGCCAGCAGTGATGCGGGACCCCGGGCCTCCTATAATTCACCCCTCCACTTT. It codes for CASSDAGPRASYNSPLHF.

The V and J genes are TRBV15 and TRBJ2-3, with 10 bases aligning to TRBD2. Germline V CDR1 and CDR2: LNHNV, YYDKDF (reference sequence). The ends lost 4 bases at V and 2 bases at J; junction bases unmatched: 12. The CDR3 spans 18 residues. The CDR3 protein is CATSTRGPSGGLTDTQYF. CDR3 nucleotides: TGTGCCACCAGCACGAGAGGGCCTAGCGGGGGCCTCACAGATACGCAGTATTTT.

The V call is TRBV29-1, the J call TRBJ1-1; the D is unclear. V gave up 7 bases and J gave up 0 bases, with 12 bases separating them. The CDR3 has 13 residues. Germline V gives CDR1 SQVTM, CDR2 ANQGSEA. CDR3 protein: CSAEQTMNTEAFF. The CDR3 nucleotides read TGCAGCGCCGAACAGACTATGAACACTGAAGCTTTCTTT.

The V gene is TRBV25-1, the J gene TRBJ2-5, with 7 bases that match TRBD1. The J call is in doubt because the DNA end fits TRBJ2-7 better. This CDR3 comprises 14 residues. CDR1 and CDR2 from the germline V gene are MGHDK and SYGVNS. CDR3 amino acids: CASSGNRGSYEQYF. In DNA, the CDR3 is TGTGCCAGCAGTGGAAACAGGGGTTCCTACGAGCAGTACTTC.

V usage is TRBV25-1 and J usage is TRBJ1-2; TRBD1 matches at 7 bases. Trimming removed 4 bases from V and 2 bases from J; junction bases left unmatched: 1. Per germline, CDR1 MGHDK and CDR2 SYGVNS. The CDR3 consists of 13 residues. CDR3 residues: CASSGQGNYGYTF. The CDR3 DNA reads as TGTGCCAGCAGTGGACAGGGCAACTATGGCTACACCTTC.